These 14 T cell receptor beta chains originate from one sample sequenced in a study of blood T cell repertoires in COVID-19. Sequencing was performed with immunoSEQ multiplex PCR; in TCRdb, only in-frame clones are kept and a portion is missing. The sample consists of about 92,000 clones, over 75% of them appearing once. Sequencing was performed on peripheral blood. The source is an elderly woman with active or convalescent COVID-19.

The rearrangement joins TRBV7-2 to TRBJ2-6, with no clear D. CDR1 and CDR2 from the germline V gene are SGHTA and FQGNSA. The CDR3 totals 15 residues. V lost 5 bases, J lost 1 base, and 9 bases lay in between. The CDR3 sequence: CASSGTLSGANVLTF. As DNA, the CDR3 is TGTGCCAGCAGCGGCACCTTATCTGGGGCCAACGTCCTGACTTTC.

The chain recombines TRBV30 with TRBJ2-1; perhaps TRBD2 as D (6 bases). This CDR3 spans 15 amino acids. V lost 4 bases and J lost 0, with 13 bases in between. Germline assignment: CDR1 GTSNPN and CDR2 SVGIG (reference sequence). CDR3 sequence (DNA): TGTGCCTGGACTAGCGCAGCCTCCTCCTACAATGAGCAGTTCTTC. Encoded protein: CAWTSAASSYNEQFF. The full variable domain, its missing parts supplied by reference TRBV30 and TRBJ2-1, is SQTIHQWPATLVQPVGSPLSLECTVEGTSNPNLYWYRQAAGRGLQLLFYSVGIGQISSEVPQNLSASRPQDRQFILSSKKLLLSDSGFYLCAWTSAASSYNEQFFGPGTRLTVL.

This sequence joins TRBV11-2 and TRBJ2-1; 14 positions agree with TRBD2. Looked up from germline, CDR1 is SGHAT and CDR2 is FQNNGV. The CDR3 has 17 amino acids. Germline trimming cut 5 bases from V and 3 bases from J; bases unmatched to any gene: 6. The DNA of the CDR3 is TGTGCCAGCAGCCCTGGACTAGCGGGAGGTAGCTACAATGAGCAGTTCTTC. It yields the protein CASSPGLAGGSYNEQFF.

This clone was seen only once. V and J are TRBV9 and TRBJ2-7; TRBD1 aligns across 7 bases. This CDR3 has 15 amino acids. V dropped 0 bases and J dropped 0; count of bases not matched to a gene: 3. Germline V CDR1 and CDR2: SGDLS, YYNGEE. DNA of the CDR3: TGTGCCAGCAGCGTAGGACAGGGCCTCTCCTACGAGCAGTACTTC. As protein: CASSVGQGLSYEQYF. The variable domain in full, completed from reference TRBV9 and TRBJ2-7, reads DSGVTQTPKHLITATGQRVTLRCSPRSGDLSVYWYQQSLDQGLQFLIQYYNGEERAKGNILERFSAQQFPDLHSELNLSSLELGDSALYFCASSVGQGLSYEQYFGPGTRLTVT.

The CDR3 sequence: CASSLSGYEQYF. In nucleotides, the CDR3 is TGCGCCAGCAGCTTGTCAGGGTACGAGCAGTACTTC. The chain has TRBV5-1 and TRBJ2-7, with D tentatively TRBD1 (5 bases). This CDR3 is 12 amino acids long. V lost 1 base to trimming and J lost 4 bases, with 6 bases between them. Germline values: CDR1 SGHRS, CDR2 YFSETQ. The full variable domain, its missing parts supplied by reference TRBV5-1 and TRBJ2-7, is KAGVTQTPRYLIKTRGQQVTLSCSPISGHRSVSWYQQTPGQGLQFLFEYFSETQRNKGNFPGRFSGRQFSNSRSEMNVSTLELGDSALYLCASSLSGYEQYFGPGTRLTVT.

There are a few counts of this clone. The rearrangement uses TRBV7-2 and TRBJ1-1; TRBD1 agrees at 10 bases. The CDR3 extends over 15 amino acids. CDR1 is SGHTA and CDR2 is FQGNSA in the germline V gene. The V segment lost 8 bases and the J segment 4 bases; nucleotides outside the gene matches: 10. The CDR3 region has the DNA TGTGCCAGCGCCTCCGGGGGGGACAGGGGCACTGAAGCTTTCTTT. Encoded protein: CASASGGDRGTEAFF.

This clone was observed a few times. V gene TRBV6-2 or TRBV6-3 combines with J gene TRBJ1-4; tentative D call: TRBD1 (5 bases). V lost 5 bases and J 11 bases, leaving 18 bases between the germline ends. Per germline, CDR1 MNHEY and CDR2 SVGEGT. This CDR3 is built from 14 residues. The CDR3 spells CASSADNSNLKLFF. The CDR3 DNA reads TGTGCCAGCAGTGCGGACAATTCAAACCTTAAACTGTTTTTT.

This clone was found once. The chain combines TRBV5-1 with TRBJ1-6; D possibly corresponds to TRBD1 (6 bases). This CDR3 contains 13 residues. The ends were cut back, 5 bases at V and 8 bases at J, with 11 bases in the middle. Germline CDR1 SGHRS, CDR2 YFSETQ. CDR3 sequence: CASRQGADSPLHF. CDR3 bases: TGCGCCAGCAGACAGGGTGCGGATTCACCCCTCCACTTT. The full variable domain, rest sourced from reference TRBV5-1 and TRBJ1-6, is KAGVTQTPRYLIKTRGQQVTLSCSPISGHRSVSWYQQTPGQGLQFLFEYFSETQRNKGNFPGRFSGRQFSNSRSEMNVSTLELGDSALYLCASRQGADSPLHFGNGTRLTVT.

This clone came up a few times. The V and J genes are TRBV7-2 and TRBJ1-3, with D perhaps TRBD1 (5 bases). There are 17 residues in the CDR3. Between the trimmed V and J ends, which lost 1 base and 2 bases, there was a span of 15 bases. The germline CDR1 and CDR2 sequences are SGHTA and FQGNSA. The CDR3 DNA follows: TGTGCCAGCAGCTTAGTACATTCGGGGGGGGCTGGAAACACCATATATTTT. Amino acids: CASSLVHSGGAGNTIYF.

This chain uses TRBV28 with TRBJ2-7; TRBD1 might be the D (6 bases). The V and J ends lost 6 bases and 9 bases respectively, with 15 bases between them. The CDR3 length is 12 residues. Germline lookup yields CDR1 MDHEN and CDR2 SYDVKM. The CDR3 DNA follows: TGTGCCAGCAGCCGCACAGGGTTGGCGCAGTACTTC. Its protein is CASSRTGLAQYF.

In its sample, this clone was seen a few times. This sequence joins TRBV5-8 and TRBJ1-5, with unresolved D. The CDR3 extends over 13 amino acids. Germline loops: CDR1 SGHTS, CDR2 YDEGEE. The germline V and J ends were trimmed by 1 base and 1 base, with 3 bases remaining between them. The CDR3 loop reads CASSLSSNQPQHF. CDR3 bases: TGTGCCAGCAGCTTGTCGAGCAATCAGCCCCAGCATTTT.

The J gene is TRBJ2-7, the V gene TRBV29-1; a weak D match, TRBD2 (5 bases). CDR3 length equals 13 residues. Germline V gene data show CDR1 as SQVTM and CDR2 as ANQGSEA. V was shortened by 4 bases and J by 7 bases, with 17 bases between the two germline ends. The CDR3 sequence is CSVGDLPRGEQYF. The CDR3 bases are TGCAGCGTTGGTGACTTGCCCCGAGGGGAGCAGTACTTC.

This clone was counted a few times. This sequence joins TRBV11-1 and TRBJ1-1; 7 bases align to TRBD1. The V segment lost 4 bases and the J segment 2 bases; nucleotides outside the gene matches: 7. The germline gives CDR1 SGHAT, CDR2 FQDESV (reference sequence). There are 15 residues in the CDR3. The CDR3 reads CASSYPQGINTEAFF. In nucleotides, the CDR3 is TGTGCCAGCAGCTATCCACAGGGGATAAACACTGAAGCTTTCTTT.

This clone was recorded a few times. The chain recombines TRBV11-2 with TRBJ1-1; the D gene is possibly TRBD1 (6 bases). Germline-derived CDR1 and CDR2 are SGHAT and FQNNGV. The CDR3 is made up of 13 amino acids. V was cut by 4 bases and J by 8 bases, with 14 bases left in between. The CDR3 loop reads CASSSLGGWEAFF. In nucleotides, the CDR3 is TGTGCCAGCAGCTCCCTTGGGGGCTGGGAAGCTTTCTTT.